This T cell receptor beta chain was recovered during a study of cytomegalovirus exposure and HLA in healthy donors. Study-wide context: The same platform as the roughly 630 first-cohort repertoires was used for the 120 validation repertoires, a later analysis reported.

Study conclusions and caveats: It was confirmed in vitro that three of the CMV-associated chains were specific for CMV antigens. In the 120 validation repertoires, about 94% of cluster scores exceeded 0, per a later analysis.

Turning to this clone: The antigen is not known.

This CDR3 has 16 residues. J was trimmed by 7 bases and V by 4 bases; bases with no gene match: 9. Germline CDR1 is LNHDA and CDR2 is SQIVND (reference sequence). Here immunoSEQ multiplex PCR was the method, and the copy in TCRdb shows in-frame clones only, minus some. The sample has hundreds of thousands of clones, around 86% seen once; the top ten hold around 1.2%. The donors were members of the validation cohort, which comprised roughly 130 subjects and was separate from the first cohort of 666 subjects. The J gene is TRBJ1-4, the V gene TRBV19; 10 bases align to TRBD1. The material sequenced was PBMCs. This receptor was identified in a woman in her 30s in good health and CMV-seropositive. CDR3 in amino acids: CASSSRGQGEGEKLFF. The CDR3 coding sequence is TGTGCCAGTAGTAGCCGAGGACAGGGGGAGGGTGAAAAACTGTTTTTT.